This T cell receptor beta chain was recorded in a study of graft-versus-host responses after intestinal transplantation (dated by TCRdb to the early 2020s). For context, the study as a whole: The transplants that recipients got were multivisceral, liver-intestinal, or isolated intestinal. A peak of at least 4% donor T cells among recipient peripheral blood mononuclear cells was the definition used for donor T cell macrochimerism. Bulk TCR-beta CDR3 sequencing was used to track graft-versus-host and host-versus-graft alloreactive T cell clones in the graft, circulation and bone marrow after intestinal transplantation. All recipients received anti-thymocyte globulin induction followed by maintenance tacrolimus and steroids for roughly three years. To identify alloreactive clones, pre-transplant mixed lymphocyte reaction products were sequenced and compared with unstimulated pre-transplant donor and recipient T cells. A cohort of about 25 intestinal transplant recipients, including one retransplant, was enrolled, and a few patients lacking pretransplant specimens were excluded. Rather than being sequenced by the commercial service, samples from a few later patients were sequenced in-house on an Illumina MiSeq and processed with MiXCR.

What the study reported, not specific to this receptor: High GvH to HvG T cell clonal ratios were observed in the allografts of patients with donor T cell macrochimerism. Peak levels of circulating GvH clones were associated with declines in HvG clones early after transplant. Conclusions were limited by the relatively low number and heterogeneity of intestinal transplant patients. GvH clones were detected in recipient bone marrow, and some of these GvH clones were observed earlier in ileal mucosa or blood, consistent with an intestinal mucosal origin.

The time point label on this specimen signifies: cells obtained before transplantation from donor or recipient. In mixed lymphocyte reactions, some 200,000 CFSE-labeled pre-transplant responders were plated with some 200,000 irradiated violet-dye-labeled stimulators and cultured for less than seven days. After the mixed lymphocyte reaction, proliferating CD3+CD4+CFSE-low and CD3+CD8+CFSE-low responder cells were FACS-sorted on a BD Influx sorter. V is shortened by 8 bases, J by 0 bases, and the region joining them spans 8 bases. Including the terminal cysteine and phenylalanine, the CDR3 comprises 13 residues. The read is trimmed to its CDR3 DNA, 39 bases read in frame from base 1. Per the germline V gene, MGHDK is the CDR1 and SYGVNS is the CDR2. For this clone: The record has no base qualities; no much larger clone is one base away.

Receptor libraries were prepared by the immunoSEQ multiplex PCR assay. For most patients, genomic DNA was isolated using the Qiagen DNeasy Blood and Tissue Kit and was shipped frozen to Adaptive Biotechnologies for TCR sequencing. Adaptive Biotechnologies carried out high-throughput TCR-beta CDR3 sequencing of genomic DNA for most patients. On the study's bioinformatics: Adaptive's ImmunoSEQ software supplied the TCR sequencing data for 18 patients, while MiXCR and VDJtools were used to process a few other patients. To correct CD4 versus CD8 sorting errors, sequences present in both subsets at a frequency ratio below 5:1 were removed. CDR3 nucleotide sequences shared between donor and recipient were removed because their origin could not be assigned. To be classed as alloreactive, a clone needed at least 2-fold expansion over unstimulated cells and a minimum CFSE-low frequency of 0.002% (template counts) or 0.001% (read counts). Mappable clones were those detected in sequenced pre-transplant spleen, lymph node, or MLR CFSE-low populations of the donor or recipient. Cumulative frequency of alloreactive clones was calculated as a percentage of all sequences weighted by copy number. The table comes from immuneACCESS by way of TCRdb, which keeps in-frame sequences with V and J called. Part of the clones is missing from these tables; in studies checked, under half for an unresolved V gene and the rest for unknown reasons. V and J calls and clone size come straight from that table; D and trimming were deduced from the DNA. The sample has about 12,000 clones on record, approximately 35% of them singletons. Of the sample, roughly 3.2% is held by the ten largest clones.

The rearranged chain carries TRBV25-1 and TRBJ2-1, with the D gene call left open. This sequence was found in a human patient who received an intestinal transplant. Specimen: alloreactive CD8+ T cells from a mixed lymphocyte reaction culture, collected before intestinal transplant. The cell subset or site label, as the study defines it: CFSE-low proliferating T cells sorted from roughly 6-day pre-transplant mixed lymphocyte reaction (GvH or HvG direction). The DNA reads TGTGCCAGCGCCTGGGACTCCTACAATGAGCAGTTCTTC. This encodes CASAWDSYNEQFF.